The rows below give T cell receptor beta chains drawn from one sample of a study of blood T cell repertoires in COVID-19. Profiled with immunoSEQ multiplex PCR; TCRdb holds only in-frame clones, not every one. The sample holds 70,000 to 80,000 clones, nearly 80% seen once. Specimen: peripheral blood. The source is a human donor in a cohort sampled during active COVID-19. Both conserved end residues are trimmed from each CDR3. Fields, in order: J gene, V gene, clone size, CDR3 protein. Only some rows state a clone size, as once, few, many or a class for expanded clones.

TRBJ2-1 TRBV28 NA ASSFQTGWHEQF
TRBJ1-4 TRBV18 NA ASSPQGQPNEKLF
TRBJ2-7 TRBV19 few ASSPGAGVEYEQY
TRBJ2-1 TRBV25-1 NA ASSDSGGRGREQF
TRBJ1-6 TRBV6-5 NA ASRTWGQGNSPLH
TRBJ1-5 TRBV19 NA ASSIVGQVNQPQH
TRBJ2-1 TRBV4-3 NA ASSQLAGPGEQF
TRBJ2-3 TRBV11-1 NA ASSLAGGDTQY
TRBJ1-2 TRBV19 NA ASSPEAGGTGGYT
TRBJ2-7 TRBV6-5 NA ATRRGRGSYEQY
TRBJ1-2 TRBV6-2/TRBV6-3 NA ASSSGTGNYGYT
TRBJ1-6 TRBV9 NA ASSVGGQERNSPLH
TRBJ1-1 TRBV10-3 few AISVDRNTEAF
TRBJ2-5 TRBV7-9 NA ASSFRASGHETQY
TRBJ2-6 TRBV11-2 NA ASSYDSAGANVLT
TRBJ2-7 TRBV10-3 NA ATTKSLSQNAYEQY
TRBJ1-2 TRBV6-6 once ASSYGQGNNYGYT
TRBJ2-2 TRBV5-6 NA ASSLVAGGWTGELF
TRBJ2-3 TRBV30 NA AWSPDRGPGDTQY
TRBJ2-1 TRBV5-4 NA ASTLGGRNSYNEQF
TRBJ1-5 TRBV7-2 NA ASSVQGVGQPQH
TRBJ2-5 TRBV2 NA ASRGSGPQGTQY
TRBJ2-3 TRBV7-9 NA ASRLTSPYLHTQY
TRBJ2-5 TRBV9 NA ASSFVGGRETQY
TRBJ2-3 TRBV28 NA ASSLRGGVDTQY
TRBJ1-1 TRBV3-1/TRBV3-2 once ASTLVETGEVVTEAF
TRBJ2-7 TRBV10-3 NA AISSLSSYEQY
TRBJ2-5 TRBV6-5 NA ASRVRETQY
TRBJ1-1 TRBV3-1/TRBV3-2 NA ASSQFGRGAF
TRBJ1-1 TRBV25-1 NA ASSSWTGSSEAF
TRBJ1-6 TRBV7-2 NA ASSRTGNNSPLH
TRBJ2-5 TRBV11-2 once ASSAGQGAWETQY
TRBJ1-2 TRBV5-1 NA ASSTGPQVGYGYT
TRBJ1-6 TRBV10-3 NA AISQGANSPLH
TRBJ1-3 TRBV2 NA ARDRDSGNTIY
TRBJ1-2 TRBV5-1 NA ASDVGQGGNYGYT
TRBJ2-7 TRBV6-1 NA ASSVGASGGSYEQY
TRBJ2-1 TRBV5-4 once ASSLPGESSYNEQF
TRBJ2-6 TRBV9 once ASSAPHRAGANVLT
TRBJ1-6 TRBV7-3 NA ASSSRDRGNSPLH
TRBJ2-5 TRBV7-2 NA ASSRGSGGETQY
TRBJ2-5 TRBV5-4 once ASSRTSGPQETQY
TRBJ2-7 TRBV4-2 NA ASRRDRGGVGSYEQY
TRBJ2-3 TRBV9 NA ASSTRTSGGARDTQY
TRBJ2-3 TRBV2 medium-sized ASSPGTGSTDTQY
TRBJ2-2 TRBV11-2 many ASSLHGGGLVTGELF
TRBJ2-2 TRBV3-1/TRBV3-2 NA ASSPGLAGLPNTGELF
TRBJ2-3 TRBV27 NA ASSPRTSGRENTQY